This paragraph reports one T cell receptor beta chain. Its antigen is unknown. The table came from immunoSEQ multiplex PCR; TCRdb's copy has only in-frame clones and leaves some out. The sample lists around 100,000 clones, about 63% seen once, with 20% to 25% in the top ten. The data derive from a study of shared clonotypes between healthy human individuals. Across the study: Donors consisted of a couple of women and three men between 18 and 49. Findings and limits, study-wide: Rarefaction showed sorted-subset sequencing was incomplete despite large depth. About 5% of naive CD4 clonotypes were shared across four donors. Sequencing depth was a factor that was expected to affect clonotype sharing among donors.

CDR1 and CDR2 from the germline V gene are LNHDA and SQIVND (reference sequence). There are 13 residues in the CDR3. V was cut by 5 bases and J by 3 bases, with 11 bases left in between. The sequenced sample consisted of memory CD8+ T cells sorted from blood. The subset here: CD45RO+ cells pooled with CCR7-negative TemRA cells. J is TRBJ2-7 and V is TRBV19, with D perhaps TRBD1 (6 bases). This receptor was obtained from a woman in her 30s in good health. CDR3 residues: CASSLDSNYEQYF. The CDR3 DNA reads TGTGCCAGTAGTTTGGACAGTAACTACGAGCAGTACTTC.